This T cell receptor (beta chain) appears in the sequencing data of a study of cytomegalovirus exposure and HLA in healthy donors (dated by TCRdb to 2017 to 2019). Context from the whole study: The 500 to 800 repertoires of the first cohort and the roughly 110 validation repertoires were produced on the same platform, according to a later analysis. The study was designed to test whether signatures of past pathogen exposure could be identified by cataloging public T cell receptors. Along with the approximately 620-subject first cohort, a separate validation cohort of around 110 different subjects was used. To predict cytomegalovirus infection status, the study combined high-throughput TCR immunosequencing, statistical association of individual TCRs with disease status, and machine learning. The full study reports these points: A later analysis lacked HLA typing for the validation cohort, so it scored co-occurrence in that cohort across all 120 or so repertoires. In vitro tests confirmed that a few of the cytomegalovirus-associated TCR beta chains recognize cytomegalovirus antigens. The authors suggested that the approach could potentially be extended to other disease states and immunological phenotypes. While some public TCRs were present in many individuals, most TCR sequences turned up only very rarely across donors. The study listed over 150 TCR beta chains as associated with cytomegalovirus. The classifier was reported to diagnose cytomegalovirus status with high specificity and sensitivity in both the original cohort and the validation cohort. Of the cluster scores, 90% to 95% were above 0 in a later analysis, which found that TCRs clustered in the first cohort also tended to co-occur in the 120 validation repertoires.

Libraries were prepared through the immunoSEQ multiplex PCR assay. Under the source paper's analysis protocol: A statistical classification framework was built to diagnose cytomegalovirus status from the catalog of TCR beta chain sequences. TCRdb carries this immuneACCESS record with in-frame sequences only. Its versions omit some clonotypes, under half of them owing to an unresolved V gene in the studies checked, with the rest unexplained. V and J calls and clone size come straight from that table; D and trimming were deduced from the DNA. The table for this sample lists fewer than 120,000 clones; approximately 88% of them were counted only once. Almost 1.5% of the sample lies in the top ten. Per the germline V gene, SGHAT is the CDR1 and FQNNGV is the CDR2. The CDR3 spans 16 residues, from the cysteine through the phenylalanine. Solely the CDR3 DNA is kept, with 48 bases framed from the first base. From V the trimming removes 6 bases and from J it removes 2 bases, while the gene matches leave 8 bases of the junction unaccounted for.

The donors belonged to the validation cohort of around 110 subjects, which was separate from the approximately 700-subject first cohort. In the case of this clone: Its recognized antigen is unknown. The record has no base qualities; no much larger clone is one base away.

The chain employs TRBV11-2 and TRBJ2-1, and TRBD2 matches 9 of the central bases. This TCR was sampled from a woman aged 25 to 39 in good health and CMV-seropositive. Sequencing input: PBMCs. The CDR3: CASRGLAGRAYNEQFF. The DNA is TGTGCCAGCAGAGGGCTAGCGGGGCGAGCCTACAATGAGCAGTTCTTC.